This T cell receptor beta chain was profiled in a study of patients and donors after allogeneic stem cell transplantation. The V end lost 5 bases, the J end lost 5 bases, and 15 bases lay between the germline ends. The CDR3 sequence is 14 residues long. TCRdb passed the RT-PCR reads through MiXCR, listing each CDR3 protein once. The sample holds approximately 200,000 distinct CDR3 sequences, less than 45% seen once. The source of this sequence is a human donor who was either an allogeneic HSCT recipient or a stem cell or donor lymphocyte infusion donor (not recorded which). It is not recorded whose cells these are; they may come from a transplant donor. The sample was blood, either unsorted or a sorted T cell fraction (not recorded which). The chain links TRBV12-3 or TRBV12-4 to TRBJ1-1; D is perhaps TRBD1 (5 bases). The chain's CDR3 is CASSPQGARTEAFF. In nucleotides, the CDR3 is TGTGCCAGCAGTCCCCAAGGGGCGAGGACTGAAGCTTTCTTT.